These T cell receptor beta chains were read from a single sample in a study of blood T cell repertoires in COVID-19. TCRdb keeps only in-frame clones here, not all; method: immunoSEQ multiplex PCR. The sample contains about 200,000 clones, roughly 89% of which appear only once. Sequencing input: PBMCs or T cells enriched from blood (not recorded which). These receptors all stem from a woman aged 30 to 39 who had been exposed to COVID-19. Each CDR3 is given without its conserved first and last residue. Fields, in order: J gene, V gene, CDR3 protein.

>TRBJ2-3|TRBV6-2/TRBV6-3
ASSYSRGDTQY
>TRBJ1-5|TRBV4-3
ASSQDHGTGIVQPQH
>TRBJ2-5|TRBV2
ASSGTGGTQY
>TRBJ1-6|TRBV7-9
ASSLGPNVAYNSPLH
>TRBJ1-2|TRBV11-2
ASSFPSGGREGYT
>TRBJ2-7|TRBV2
ASRMTSGGAGEQY
>TRBJ2-1|TRBV7-9
ASSLAGGLWSYNEQF
>TRBJ1-1|TRBV7-8
ASSLVRSGGTEAF
>TRBJ1-2|TRBV10-3
AIRGAGGNYGYT
>TRBJ2-5|TRBV7-3
ASSLFHQETQY
>TRBJ1-1|TRBV5-1
ASSLGEQGEAF
>TRBJ1-5|TRBV6-5
ASSWGGESNQPQH
>TRBJ2-5|TRBV29-1
SVVRGFGVETQY
>TRBJ1-4|TRBV25-1
ASRGGKLF
>TRBJ1-2|TRBV6-5
ASSPRAAYGYT
>TRBJ1-6|TRBV28
ASSLSSYNSPLH
>TRBJ2-7|TRBV4-1
ASSQDSEEATPKVEQY
>TRBJ1-2|TRBV28
ASSSGIWGGYT
>TRBJ2-5|TRBV11-2
ASSFSRTEQETQY
>TRBJ2-7|TRBV5-6
ASSFNFYEQY
>TRBJ2-1|TRBV7-2
ASSPDREWNEQF
>TRBJ2-1|TRBV24-1
ATSLGGPIDEQF
>TRBJ1-2|TRBV12-3/TRBV12-4
ASSLDRVNGYT
>TRBJ1-1|TRBV6-5
ASRGLDRGGEAF
>TRBJ1-5|TRBV7-8
ASSFLTGINQPQH
>TRBJ1-1|TRBV4-1
ASSQDQGPNTEAF
>TRBJ1-2|TRBV6-5
ASMRPDRAGYT
>TRBJ1-2|TRBV6-5
ASTQGASNYGYT
>TRBJ1-2|TRBV5-1
ASSLTWAPDYGYT
>TRBJ1-1|TRBV12-5
ASGGTENTEAF
>TRBJ1-1|TRBV7-2
ASSLVRGMNTEAF
>TRBJ1-5|TRBV29-1
SVFLWGVLDQPQH
>TRBJ2-1|TRBV11-2
ASSLLGTRTNEQF
>TRBJ2-2|TRBV11-3
ASSSTGTSGLTGELF
>TRBJ1-5|TRBV5-5
ASSLWGSNQPQH
>TRBJ2-2|TRBV6-5
ASSWTSSNTGELF
>TRBJ2-7|TRBV11-2
ASSSTREQY
>TRBJ1-2|TRBV6-5
ASSSPGGGDRGYT
>TRBJ2-7|TRBV6-5
ASGKQGTSNEQY
>TRBJ2-5|TRBV5-1
ASSLGRLIQETQY
>TRBJ1-6|TRBV5-1
ASSLGPGEGSPLH
>TRBJ2-7|TRBV27
ASTSYRDRVNEQY
>TRBJ2-1|TRBV13
ASTEKGLAGYNEQF
>TRBJ1-2|TRBV6-2/TRBV6-3
ASSQIYRVGHGYT
>TRBJ2-7|TRBV12-5
ASGLNRDSLNYEQY
>TRBJ2-7|TRBV6-2/TRBV6-3
ASSPESEQY
>TRBJ1-5|TRBV27
ASSLAGKGGNQPQH
>TRBJ2-7|TRBV18
ASSPGQGTYEQY
>TRBJ2-3|TRBV15
ATSRDRVIRGDTQY
>TRBJ2-2|TRBV5-6
ASSFGTRGKNTGELF
>TRBJ2-2|TRBV19
ASSSSGGTNGELF
>TRBJ1-2|TRBV5-1
ASSLEGGQYGYT